This T cell receptor beta chain was obtained from a study of cytomegalovirus exposure and HLA in healthy donors (dated by TCRdb to the late 2010s). For context, the study as a whole: In an earlier analysis of roughly 590 of the donors, 276 Gb of sequence data and approximately 120 million unique TCR beta sequences from about 179 million T cells were reported. An early release that covered fewer than 800 HLA-typed donors contained 300 to 350 gigabases of sequencing data and some 87 million unique TCR sequences. Among the approximately 430 genotyped donors, 75% to 90% belonged to the genetic ancestry cluster associated with self-reported Caucasian donors. The study was designed to test whether signatures of past pathogen exposure could be identified by cataloging public T cell receptors. Using immunosequencing, the study profiled T cell repertoires from fewer than 700 subjects and related those repertoires to cytomegalovirus serostatus. Besides the first cohort of around 670 subjects, a separate validation cohort made up of 120 different subjects was used. High-throughput TCR immunosequencing, statistical association of individual TCRs with disease status, and machine learning were combined to predict cytomegalovirus infection status. A later analysis re-examined previously published TCR beta repertoires from more than 600 donors and added high-resolution HLA genotyping to investigate patterns of TCR occurrence. In the later analysis, no new phenotypic data were used to find candidate immune exposures; instead, reliance was placed on TCR beta sequences and their occurrence across donors. An earlier analysis of several hundred of the donors used high-throughput TCR beta sequencing to judge whether each TCR beta V gene segment behaved as functional or pseudogenic. Donor age, sex, ethnicity and CMV serostatus were collected together with the repertoire data. A later genetic analysis used genome-wide SNP genotypes for about 65% of the roughly 700 donors, treating that subset as a discovery cohort. All discovery cohort repertoires had been generated on a single sequencing platform. Both class I and class II loci were covered by HLA typing, at four-digit resolution. The number of typed donors differed by locus: about 620-640 for A, B, C, DRB1 and DQB1; 500 to 550 for DQA1; 606 for DPA1; and approximately 450 for DPB1. Because of strong linkage in the cohort, a few DR-DQ haplotypes were treated as single units for association and clustering. Among some 400 genotyped donors of the cohort, an average of around 240,000 unique TCR beta nucleotide sequences were sequenced per donor, roughly a sixth of them non-productive. Study-level results and caveats: A further reported finding was that TCR beta sequences accurately predicted the HLA-A and HLA-B alleles for most subjects in the first cohort. Because some donors lacked HLA typing at each locus, the association tests relied only on the typed subset. According to a later genetic analysis, donors in an Asian-associated ancestry cluster had fewer N-insertions in productive TCRs than the approximately 700-donor mean. Correlated functional status among segregating V segments might be attributable to linkage disequilibrium, but an unknown experimental factor could not be ruled out. According to a later analysis, most CMV-associated TCR beta chains appeared to be HLA-restricted, and the HLA associations seemed to be driven largely by CMV exposure. Because the 87-base-pair reads could not distinguish some IMGT-functional V segments, including TRBV6-2 and TRBV6-3, those segments were excluded. The cohort was sequenced for TCR beta chains only, and without alpha or paired-chain data the features that could be detected were limited. Because counts were too low, 15 to 20 rarely observed V segments, including chromosome 9 orphons, were excluded from the earlier analysis of roughly 580 of the donors. In a later analysis, several top co-occurrence clusters were reported to appear linked to parvovirus B19, influenza, CMV and Epstein-Barr virus. According to a later analysis, TCR association rates differed among HLA loci, with DRB1 alleles showing the most associated TCRs and HLA-C alleles showing the fewest. The classifier was reported to diagnose cytomegalovirus status with high specificity and sensitivity in both the original and validation cohorts. CMV serostatus was the only immune exposure information available for the cohort. Sequencing depth was assumed to be roughly uniform across donors in the presence/absence analyses, though that assumption may not hold. Assigning TCR associations to individual alleles was difficult when HLA alleles, especially DR and DQ, strongly co-occurred. A cluster of highly shared sequence variants was judged likely to represent a technical artifact of the sequencing pipeline. According to the authors, the approach could potentially be generalized to other disease states and immunological phenotypes. A later analysis found that HLA-associated TCR beta chains were more clonally expanded and had lower generation probabilities than equally common non-associated chains. Broadly in line with IMGT annotations, most TCR beta V segments showed up in productive rearrangements about 87% or about 30% of the time in an earlier analysis of 450 to 600 of the donors. Most TCR sequences were seen in very few donors, while some public TCRs were found in many individuals. The study listed approximately 160 TCR beta chains as associated with cytomegalovirus. At a false discovery rate of 0.05, a later analysis linked approximately 18,000 TCR beta sequences to specific HLA alleles. In a later genetic analysis, a missense DCLRE1C variant was associated with V-gene and J-gene trimming of TCR beta chains, and the association was replicated in an independent cohort. A few of the identified cytomegalovirus-associated TCR beta chains were confirmed in vitro to be specific for cytomegalovirus antigens.

In total, 600 or so healthy bone marrow donors made up the cohort. All cohort members were sampled while nominally healthy, although unrecorded immune exposures were likely present. The donor tested CMV seronegative and was one of the 352 seronegative cohort members. Each donor provided a peripheral blood sample, and peripheral blood mononuclear cells were used for TCR beta sequencing. The Qiagen DNeasy Blood Extraction Kit was used to extract genomic DNA from the blood cell samples. Library generation was performed with the immunoSEQ multiplex PCR assay. The multiplex PCR relied on a mix of 60 forward primers for TCR Vbeta segments and 13 reverse primers for TCR Jbeta segments. Amplification of the CDR3 region of rearranged TCR beta genes was performed with a multiplex PCR assay on genomic DNA. Amplified TCR beta libraries were sequenced as 87-base-pair reads on the Illumina HiSeq System. On the study's bioinformatics: In a later analysis, 77 million or so unique TCR beta chains were counted across the roughly 670 repertoires, and roughly 11 million of these chains were shared by at least two donors. Raw reads were error-corrected and collapsed into unique sequences by a nearest-neighbor algorithm in which closely related sequences were merged to remove PCR and sequencing errors. CDR3 sequences were aligned to IMGT reference sequences to assign V, D and J gene segments. For a sequence to be retained, at least a six-nucleotide match to both a V gene segment and a J gene segment was required. Rearrangements were called productive when the CDR3 lacked stop codons and stayed in frame with V and J; all others were non-productive. CDR3 was defined by IMGT convention, running from the second conserved V-encoded cysteine to the conserved J-encoded phenylalanine. In an earlier analysis of 500 to 650 of the donors, sequences lacking an unambiguous match to a single V gene segment were excluded. In an earlier analysis of approximately 610 of the donors, V segments were called functional above 56.7% productive rearrangements and were called segregating when the between-donor standard deviation exceeded 5%. A statistical classification framework was developed to diagnose cytomegalovirus status using the catalog of TCR beta chain sequences. In a later analysis, TCR nucleotide sequences were compared against IMGT/GENE-DB human TR gene sequences so that V and J genes could be assigned. In a later analysis, CDR3 sequences and most-parsimonious VDJ recombination scenarios were assigned using the TCRdist pipeline. In a later analysis, each TCR beta chain was defined by its CDR3 amino acid sequence together with its V-gene family, and reads without a unique V-gene family were excluded. A later analysis removed several hundred highly shared, low-generation-probability nucleotide sequences to deal with suspected cross-contamination and a sequencing artifact. In a later analysis, a clonal expansion index was calculated for each public chain from normalized within-repertoire ranks of inferred template counts. In a later analysis, generation probabilities were computed using a VDJ recombination model fitted to out-of-frame rearrangements, and the results were checked against IGoR. In a later analysis, hypergeometric tests were used to score TCR-TCR, TCR-HLA and TCR-CMV co-occurrence, with a repertoire-size bias correction applied to TCR pairs. A later analysis estimated false discovery rates by permuting HLA or CMV assignments 20 times. In a later analysis, co-occurring TCRs were grouped using DBSCAN, and TCRdist sequence similarity was added for clustering within HLA-allele-positive subsets. Co-occurrence clustering excluded repertoires with fewer than 30,000 or more than 120,000 public chains, plus five with anomalous nucleotide sharing. What TCRdb holds here is the immuneACCESS table cut down to in-frame rearrangements. Part of the clones is not present; checked against another copy, under half of the missing clones reflect an unresolved V gene, and the others are unexplained. The D gene and trimming were derived from the DNA, and the V and J assignments and clone size from that table. This sample's table has entries for 40,000 to 50,000 clones. Over 1.5% of the sample rests with the top ten.

The CDR3 holds 13 amino acids from the cysteine to the phenylalanine. Of the read, only the CDR3 DNA is kept; its 39 bases are in frame from base 1. CDR1 and CDR2, per the germline V gene, are SGHVS and FQNEAQ. Relative to germline, V is 3 bases shorter and J is 5 bases shorter, with 10 bases between their ends. A note on this clone: Its antigen is not yet known.

Recombination linked TRBV7-8 to TRBJ1-1, and possibly TRBD1, on 6 matching bases. The specimen sequenced was PBMCs. The receptor comes from a woman in her 30s in good health and CMV-seronegative. The nucleotides are TGTGCCAGCAGCTTCAGGGGTGGTACTGAAGCTTTCTTT. It translates to CASSFRGGTEAFF.